This T cell receptor (beta chain) was sequenced for a study of untreated major depressive disorder. Study observations and caveats: A comparatively small sample limits the generalizability of these findings.

Controls never had mood disorders and self-rated depressive symptoms at 5 or less. For this clone: Its target is unknown.

This CDR3 is 16 amino acids long. Unmatched junction bases numbered 2, after V lost 5 bases and J lost 0 bases. The germline CDR1 and CDR2 sequences are LNHDA and SQIVND (reference sequence). Clones were read by immunoSEQ multiplex PCR, and TCRdb kept only the in-frame ones, dropping some. The sample yields more than 20,000 clones, over 80% seen once. The origin of this receptor is a man younger than 40 in good health. V usage is TRBV19 and J usage is TRBJ1-5; 12 nucleotides agree with TRBD1. Material: CD4+ T cells from PBMCs. CDR3 protein: CASSVGQGASNQPQHF. In DNA, the CDR3 is TGTGCCAGTAGTGTGGGACAGGGGGCTAGCAATCAGCCCCAGCATTTT.